The clone carrying this T cell receptor (beta chain) was seen a single time. This sample was taken from a study of shared clonotypes between healthy human individuals. Across the study: Per-donor plates numbered three CD4 naive, three CD4 memory, two CD8 naive and one CD8 memory.

With 0 bases clipped from V and 8 bases from J, the junction kept 5 bases outside the gene matches. This CDR3 region has 16 residues. Germline V gene lookup returns CDR1 KGHSH and CDR2 LQKENI. Only in-frame clones appear in the TCRdb table, and some are missing; sequencing was by immunoSEQ multiplex PCR. Altogether 2 million to 3 million clones are present, roughly 93% being singletons, with the ten largest covering about 0.38%. Sequencing was performed on naive CD4+ T cells from PBMCs. Subset noted: CD45RA+ positively selected. The clonotype originates from a man younger than 35 in good health. Some clones in this sample may be carry-over from other donors' samples. This sequence joins TRBV18 and TRBJ2-1; TRBD2 agrees at 12 bases. The CDR3 protein is CASSPPRLAGVYEQFF. CDR3 coding DNA: TGTGCCAGCTCACCACCCCGACTAGCGGGAGTCTATGAGCAGTTCTTC.